The 2 T cell receptor beta chains below all came from one sample that was sequenced in a study of identifying expanded T cells in peripheral blood. Clones were read by immunoSEQ multiplex PCR, and TCRdb kept only the in-frame ones, dropping some. The repertoire has tens of thousands of clones, approximately 88% of them found once; the top ten carry about 4%. The sample taken for sequencing was blood. These receptor sequences come from a person between 18 and 70 years old in good health.

The chain carries TRBV9 and TRBJ2-3, with 9 bases lining up with TRBD2. CDR1 SGDLS and CDR2 YYNGEE come from the germline V gene. This CDR3 is built from 15 residues. With 2 bases clipped from V and 0 bases from J, the junction kept 1 base outside the gene matches. This chain's CDR3 is CASSVSGRSTDTQYF. CDR3 DNA: TGTGCCAGCAGCGTTAGCGGGAGAAGCACAGATACGCAGTATTTT.

The J gene is TRBJ2-3, the V gene TRBV11-1; D call uncertain. Trimming stripped 5 bases from V and 4 bases from J, with 13 bases between. The V gene's germline CDR1 is SGHAT and CDR2 FQDESV (reference sequence). This CDR3 comprises 14 residues. In DNA form, the CDR3 reads TGTGCCAGCAGCCTGGACCACCCTTCAGATACGCAGTATTTT. It is translated as CASSLDHPSDTQYF.